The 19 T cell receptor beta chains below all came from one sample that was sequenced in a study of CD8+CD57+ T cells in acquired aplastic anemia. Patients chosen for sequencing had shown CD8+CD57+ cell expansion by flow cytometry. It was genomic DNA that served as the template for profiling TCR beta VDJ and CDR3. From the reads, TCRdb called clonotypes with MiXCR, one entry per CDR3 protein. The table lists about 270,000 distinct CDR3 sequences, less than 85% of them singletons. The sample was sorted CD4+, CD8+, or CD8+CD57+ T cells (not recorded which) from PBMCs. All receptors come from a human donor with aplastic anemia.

CDR3 sequence: CASSLVQGYGYTF. The DNA of the CDR3 is TGTGCCAGCAGCTTAGTCCAGGGATATGGCTACACCTTC. J is TRBJ1-2 and V is TRBV7-3; D might be TRBD1 (5 bases). The CDR3 contains 13 residues. The germline gives CDR1 SGHTA, CDR2 FQGTGA. V lost 2 bases and J lost 5, with 9 bases in between.

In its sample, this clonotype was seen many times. Written as DNA, the CDR3 is TGCGCCAGCAGCCCGGGCAGGGCAGATACGCAGTATTTT. It encodes CASSPGRADTQYF. This chain links TRBV4-1 with TRBJ2-3; maybe TRBD1 (5 bases). CDR1 and CDR2 (germline): MGHRA, YSYEKL. V lost 4 bases and J 4 bases, leaving 9 bases between the germline ends. This CDR3 has 13 amino acids.

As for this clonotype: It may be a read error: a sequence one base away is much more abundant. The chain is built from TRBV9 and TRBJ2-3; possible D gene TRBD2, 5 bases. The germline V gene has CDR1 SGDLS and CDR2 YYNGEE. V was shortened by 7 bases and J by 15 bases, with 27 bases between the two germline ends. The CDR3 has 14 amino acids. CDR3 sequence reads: CASGVAGSIQYFYF. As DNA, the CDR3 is TGTGCCAGCGGAGTAGCTGGGAGCATTCAGTACTTCTATTTT.

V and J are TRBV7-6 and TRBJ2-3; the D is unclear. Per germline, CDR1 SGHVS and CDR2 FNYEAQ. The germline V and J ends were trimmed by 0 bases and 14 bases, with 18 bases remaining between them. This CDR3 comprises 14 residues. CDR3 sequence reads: CASSLAHGPKKTYF. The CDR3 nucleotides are TGTGCCAGCAGCTTAGCCCACGGGCCCAAAAAGACGTATTTT.

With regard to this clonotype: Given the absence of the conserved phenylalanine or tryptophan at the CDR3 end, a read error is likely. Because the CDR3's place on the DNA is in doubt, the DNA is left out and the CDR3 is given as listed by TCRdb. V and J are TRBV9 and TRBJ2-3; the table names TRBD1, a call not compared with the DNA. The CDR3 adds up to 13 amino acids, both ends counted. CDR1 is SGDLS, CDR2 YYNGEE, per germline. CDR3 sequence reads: CASRDGVSRKQHL.

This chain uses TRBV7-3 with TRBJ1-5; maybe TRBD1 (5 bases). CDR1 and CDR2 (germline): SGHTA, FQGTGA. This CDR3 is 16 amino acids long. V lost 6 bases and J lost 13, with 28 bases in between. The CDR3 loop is CASSSSGTRGKTQQHF. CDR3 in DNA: TGTGCCAGCAGTTCTAGCGGGACTAGGGGAAAGACCCAGCAGCATTTT.

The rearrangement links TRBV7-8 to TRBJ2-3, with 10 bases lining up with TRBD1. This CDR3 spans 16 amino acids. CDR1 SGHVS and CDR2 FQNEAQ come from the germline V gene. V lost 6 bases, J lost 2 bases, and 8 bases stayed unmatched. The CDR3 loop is CASSDGTGDHTDTQYF. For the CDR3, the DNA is TGTGCCAGCAGTGACGGGACAGGGGATCACACAGATACGCAGTATTTT.

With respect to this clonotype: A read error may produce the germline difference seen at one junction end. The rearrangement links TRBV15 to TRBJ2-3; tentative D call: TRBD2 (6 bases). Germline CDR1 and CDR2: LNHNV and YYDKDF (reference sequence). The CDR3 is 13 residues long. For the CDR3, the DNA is TGTGCCACCAGCAGCGGGAGCAAAGATACGCAGTATTTT. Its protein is CATSSGSKDTQYF.

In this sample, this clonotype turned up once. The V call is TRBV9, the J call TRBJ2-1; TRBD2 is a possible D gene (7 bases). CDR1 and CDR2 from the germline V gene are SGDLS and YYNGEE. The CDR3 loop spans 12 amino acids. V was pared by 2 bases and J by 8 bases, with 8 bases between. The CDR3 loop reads CASSVGGHEQFF. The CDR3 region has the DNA TGTGCCAGCAGCGTGGGGGGGCATGAGCAGTTCTTC.

CDR3 sequence (DNA): TGTGCCAGCAGCCCCACCGGGACCCAAGAGACCCAGTACTTC. Translating gives CASSPTGTQETQYF. The J gene is TRBJ2-5, the V gene TRBV9; TRBD1 or TRBD2 may be the D gene (5 bases each). CDR1 is SGDLS and CDR2 is YYNGEE in the germline V gene. This CDR3 contains 14 residues. The germline V and J ends were trimmed by 4 bases and 1 base, with 11 bases remaining between them.

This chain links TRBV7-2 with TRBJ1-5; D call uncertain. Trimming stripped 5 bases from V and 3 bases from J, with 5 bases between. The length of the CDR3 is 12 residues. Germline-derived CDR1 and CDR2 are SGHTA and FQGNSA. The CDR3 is CASSRVNQPQHF. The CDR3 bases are TGTGCCAGCAGCCGCGTCAATCAGCCCCAGCATTTT. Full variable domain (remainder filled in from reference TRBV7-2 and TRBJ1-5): GAGVSQSPSNKVTEKGKDVELRCDPISGHTALYWYRQSLGQGLEFLIYFQGNSAPDKSGLPSDRFSAERTGGSVSTLTIQRTQQEDSAVYLCASSRVNQPQHFGDGTRLSIL.

The CDR3 loop reads CASSLLAASVSPLHF. The CDR3 DNA reads as TGTGCCAGCAGCTTATTAGCAGCGTCCGTGTCACCCCTCCACTTT. The chain recombines TRBV11-1 with TRBJ1-6, with unresolved D. This CDR3 region has 15 residues. The V and J ends lost 2 bases and 10 bases respectively, with 15 bases between them. CDR1 and CDR2 from the germline V gene are SGHAT and FQDESV (reference sequence).

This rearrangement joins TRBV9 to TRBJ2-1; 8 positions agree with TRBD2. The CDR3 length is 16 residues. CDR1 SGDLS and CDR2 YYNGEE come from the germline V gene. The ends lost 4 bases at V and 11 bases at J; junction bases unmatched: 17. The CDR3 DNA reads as TGTGCCAGCAGCCACGGGACTAGGGGAGTAGATACTCAGCAGTTCTTC. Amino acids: CASSHGTRGVDTQQFF.

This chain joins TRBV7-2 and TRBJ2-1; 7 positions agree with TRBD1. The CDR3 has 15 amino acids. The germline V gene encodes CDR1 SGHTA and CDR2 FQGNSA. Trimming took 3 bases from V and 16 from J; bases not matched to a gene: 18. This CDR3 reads CASSFNPDGTALYFF. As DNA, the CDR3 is TGTGCCAGCAGCTTTAATCCAGACGGGACAGCCCTTTACTTCTTC.

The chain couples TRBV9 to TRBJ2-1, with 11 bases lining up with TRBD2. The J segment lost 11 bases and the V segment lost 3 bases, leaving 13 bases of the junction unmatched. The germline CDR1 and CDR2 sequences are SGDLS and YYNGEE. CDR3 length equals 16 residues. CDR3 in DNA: TGTGCCAGCAGCGACGGGACTAGCGGAATAGATACGCAGCAGTTCTTC. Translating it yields CASSDGTSGIDTQQFF.

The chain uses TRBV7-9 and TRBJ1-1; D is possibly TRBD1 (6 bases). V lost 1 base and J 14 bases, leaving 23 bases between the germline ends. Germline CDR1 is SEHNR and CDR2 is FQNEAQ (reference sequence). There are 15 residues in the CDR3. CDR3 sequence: CASSLERSGGTEEFF. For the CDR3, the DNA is TGTGCCAGCAGCTTAGAAAGAAGCGGGGGCACTGAAGAGTTCTTT.

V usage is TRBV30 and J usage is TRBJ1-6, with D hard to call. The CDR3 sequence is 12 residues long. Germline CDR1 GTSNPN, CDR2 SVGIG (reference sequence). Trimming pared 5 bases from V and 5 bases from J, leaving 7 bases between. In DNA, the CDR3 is TGTGCCTGGCTAGGGAATAATTCACCCCTCCACTTT. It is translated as CAWLGNNSPLHF.

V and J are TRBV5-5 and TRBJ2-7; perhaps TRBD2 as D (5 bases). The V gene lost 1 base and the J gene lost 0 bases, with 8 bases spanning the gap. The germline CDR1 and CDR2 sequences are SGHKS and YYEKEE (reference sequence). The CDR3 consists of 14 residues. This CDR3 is CASSLSRASYEQYF. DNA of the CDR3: TGTGCCAGCAGCTTGTCGAGGGCCTCCTACGAGCAGTACTTC.

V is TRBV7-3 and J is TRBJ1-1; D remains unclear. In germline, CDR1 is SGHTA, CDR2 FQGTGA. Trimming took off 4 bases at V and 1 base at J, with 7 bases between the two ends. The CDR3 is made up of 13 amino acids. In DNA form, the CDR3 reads TGTGCCAGCAGCTGGGCTGAGAACACTGAAGCTTTCTTT. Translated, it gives CASSWAENTEAFF.